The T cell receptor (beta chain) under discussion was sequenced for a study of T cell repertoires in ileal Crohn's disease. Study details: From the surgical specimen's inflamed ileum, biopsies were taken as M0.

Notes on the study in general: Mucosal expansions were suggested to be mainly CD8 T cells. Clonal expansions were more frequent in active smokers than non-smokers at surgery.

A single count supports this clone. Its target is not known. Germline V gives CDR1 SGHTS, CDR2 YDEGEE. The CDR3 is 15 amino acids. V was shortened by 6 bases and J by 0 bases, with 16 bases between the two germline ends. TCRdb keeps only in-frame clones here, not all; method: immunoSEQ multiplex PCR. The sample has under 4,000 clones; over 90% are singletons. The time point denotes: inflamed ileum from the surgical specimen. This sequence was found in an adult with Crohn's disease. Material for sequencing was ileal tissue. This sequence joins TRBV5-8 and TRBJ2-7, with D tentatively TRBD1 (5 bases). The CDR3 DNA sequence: TGTGCCAGCACCATGTCCCCCGACAGCTCCTACGAGCAGTACTTC. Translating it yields CASTMSPDSSYEQYF.